This TCR beta chain was documented in a study of shared clonotypes between healthy human individuals. Sequenced by immunoSEQ multiplex PCR; TCRdb stores in-frame clones only, minus some. Of 2 million to 2.5 million clones detected, over 85% appear once; the ten largest clones hold about 0.34%. The CDR3 loop spans 14 amino acids. The chain has TRBV21-1 and TRBJ1-2. TRBV21-1 is assigned pseudogene status. This sequence was found in a man aged 18 to 35 in good health. Some clones in this sample may be carry-over from other donors' samples. Sequenced input: naive CD4+ T cells from PBMCs. The subset denotes: CD45RA+ positively selected. The CDR3 region has the DNA TGTGCCAGCAGCAATAACTGGGTTCACTATGGCTACACCTTC. Translated, it gives CASSNNWVHYGYTF.